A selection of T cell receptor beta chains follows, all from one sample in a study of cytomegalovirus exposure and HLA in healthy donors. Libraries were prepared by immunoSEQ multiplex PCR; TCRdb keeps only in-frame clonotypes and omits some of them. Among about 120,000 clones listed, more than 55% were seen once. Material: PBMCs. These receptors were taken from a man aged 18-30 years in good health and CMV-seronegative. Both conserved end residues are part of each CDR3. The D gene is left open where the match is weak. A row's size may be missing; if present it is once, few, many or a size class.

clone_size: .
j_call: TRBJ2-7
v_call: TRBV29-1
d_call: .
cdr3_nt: TGCAGCGTTGAAAGTGGGGGGCGTACGCCGGGAGGTGAGCAGTACTTC
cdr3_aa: CSVESGGRTPGGEQYF

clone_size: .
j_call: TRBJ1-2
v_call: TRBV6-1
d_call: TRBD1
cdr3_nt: TGTGCCAGCAAGATGGCGACAGGGGAAGTGGAAGGCTACACCTTC
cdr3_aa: CASKMATGEVEGYTF

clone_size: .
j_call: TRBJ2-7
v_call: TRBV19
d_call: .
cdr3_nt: TGTGCCAGTAGTATAGCCATTTCCTACGAGCAGTACTTC
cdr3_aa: CASSIAISYEQYF

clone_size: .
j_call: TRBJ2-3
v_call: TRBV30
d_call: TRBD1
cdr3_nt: TGTGCCTGGAGTGCTATGGGACAGGGAAGTGATACGCAGTATTTT
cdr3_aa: CAWSAMGQGSDTQYF

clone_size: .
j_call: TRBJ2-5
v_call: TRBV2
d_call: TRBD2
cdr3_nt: TGTGCCAGCAGCCCTAGCGGGTTGGAAGAGACCCAGTACTTC
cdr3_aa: CASSPSGLEETQYF

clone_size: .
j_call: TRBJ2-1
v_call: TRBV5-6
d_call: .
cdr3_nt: TGTGCCAGCAGCTCCGACAGGCGACCCTACAATGAGCAGTTCTTC
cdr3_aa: CASSSDRRPYNEQFF

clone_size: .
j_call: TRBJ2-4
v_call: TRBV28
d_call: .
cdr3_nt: TGTGCCAGCAGGGGTGGAGGGAGTGGGAACATTCAGTACTTC
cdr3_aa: CASRGGGSGNIQYF

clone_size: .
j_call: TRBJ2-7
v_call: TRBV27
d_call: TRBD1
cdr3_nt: TGTGCCAGCAGTCCCTACGACAGGGGCGGCGAGCAGTACTTC
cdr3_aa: CASSPYDRGGEQYF

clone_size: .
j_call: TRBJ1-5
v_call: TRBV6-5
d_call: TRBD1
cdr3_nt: TGTGCCAGCAGTCCCGACAGGGGGCGAGGTCAGCCCCAGCATTTT
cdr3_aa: CASSPDRGRGQPQHF

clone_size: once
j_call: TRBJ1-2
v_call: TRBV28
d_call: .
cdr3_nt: TGTGCCAGCAGCTCAGTGGTCTATGGCTACACCTTC
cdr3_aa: CASSSVVYGYTF